The 8 T cell receptor beta chains presented below share a single source sample, sequenced in a study of cytomegalovirus exposure and HLA in healthy donors. With 60 Vbeta and 13 Jbeta primers, the PCR was carried out. Method: immunoSEQ multiplex PCR; TCRdb's copy keeps in-frame clones and lacks some. The table shows 100,000 to 150,000 clones, with 75% to 90% occurring only once. Sequencing used PBMCs. These TCRs come from a man between 18 and 35 years old in good health and CMV-seropositive.

This chain uses TRBV4-1 with TRBJ2-5; 8 bases are shared with TRBD1. J was trimmed by 4 bases and V by 1 base; bases with no gene match: 8. The germline V gene has CDR1 MGHRA and CDR2 YSYEKL. The CDR3 is made up of 16 amino acids. The DNA of the CDR3 is TGCGCCAGCAGCCAAGGGAAGCCAGGGGGCCGAGAGACCCAGTACTTC. Translation gives CASSQGKPGGRETQYF.

This clone has a handful of counts. The chain links TRBV7-9 to TRBJ1-1; the D is unclear. Germline assignment: CDR1 SEHNR and CDR2 FQNEAQ (reference sequence). The CDR3 extends over 16 amino acids. The V end was cut by 7 bases, the J end by 1 base, with 19 bases between. The DNA for the CDR3 is TGTGCCAGCATGACTCGGAACGGAGCAGAGAACACTGAAGCTTTCTTT. It translates to CASMTRNGAENTEAFF.

The chain couples TRBV11-2 to TRBJ2-7; D ambiguous. Per germline, CDR1 SGHAT and CDR2 FQNNGV. V shed 5 bases and J shed 4 bases, with 12 bases lying between them. CDR3 length: 13 residues. The CDR3 region has the DNA TGTGCCAGCAGCCGTGCCGGGTATTACGAGCAGTACTTC. Protein sequence: CASSRAGYYEQYF.

The chain combines TRBV5-6 with TRBJ1-2; the match to TRBD1 covers 8 bases. CDR1 is SGHDT and CDR2 is YYEEEE in the germline V gene. J lost 7 bases, V lost 2 bases, and 7 bases had no gene match. This CDR3 has 14 residues. The CDR3 protein is CASSFGQGIGGYTF. The CDR3 DNA follows: TGTGCCAGCAGCTTCGGACAGGGTATTGGTGGCTACACCTTC.

This rearrangement joins TRBV27 to TRBJ1-5, with TRBD1 matching over 8 bases. Germline V gene data show CDR1 as MNHEY and CDR2 as SMNVEV (reference sequence). V lost 2 bases, J lost 3 bases, and 3 bases stayed unmatched. The CDR3 totals 15 residues. The CDR3 nucleotides read TGTGCCAGCAGTTTAAGGACAGGGACCAATCAGCCCCAGCATTTT. It translates to CASSLRTGTNQPQHF.

V usage is TRBV4-1 and J usage is TRBJ2-7; TRBD2 agrees at 7 bases. There are 14 residues in the CDR3. The V and J ends lost 1 base and 2 bases, in that order; junction bases with no gene match: 2. Germline V CDR1 and CDR2: MGHRA, YSYEKL. CDR3 amino acids: CASSQGLAPYEQYF. CDR3 nucleotide sequence: TGCGCCAGCAGCCAAGGACTAGCCCCCTACGAGCAGTACTTC.

Only a few counts were recorded for this clone. The V call is TRBV19, the J call TRBJ1-5; D is undetermined. The CDR3 extends over 17 amino acids. V was clipped by 4 bases and J by 0 bases, with 16 bases between them. From germline, CDR1 is LNHDA and CDR2 SQIVND (reference sequence). CDR3 nucleotide sequence: TGTGCCAGTAGTACCGCCTCGGGGTCTTATAGCAATCAGCCCCAGCATTTT. Amino acid sequence: CASSTASGSYSNQPQHF.

The DNA for the CDR3 is TGTGCCAGCAGCTGGATACCTTGGGAGCAGTACTTC. Protein: CASSWIPWEQYF. The V gene is TRBV11-2, the J gene TRBJ2-5; perhaps TRBD2 as D (5 bases). The CDR3 covers 12 residues. Germline CDR1 and CDR2: SGHAT and FQNNGV. Trimming removed 4 bases at V and 11 bases at J, with 14 bases between.